These T cell receptor beta chains were read from a single sample in a study of cytomegalovirus exposure and HLA in healthy donors. The protocol was immunoSEQ multiplex PCR, while the TCRdb copy is restricted to in-frame clones and leaves out a portion. Here the sample spans 43,000 or so clones, 80% to 95% being singletons. Input material: PBMCs. The receptors shown here come from a young man in good health and CMV-seronegative. Each CDR3 is given with its conserved first and last residue. The D gene is left open where the match is weak. Where a row states a size, it is once, few, many or the class of an expanded clone; other rows omit it.

d_gene | abundance | j_gene | v_gene | CDR3nt | CDR3aa
. | . | TRBJ1-5 | TRBV7-8 | TGTGCCAGCAGCTTCCTTCCGGGTCGGGGCAATCAGCCCCAGCATTTT | CASSFLPGRGNQPQHF
. | . | TRBJ2-6 | TRBV9 | TGTGCCAGCAGCGCAGGGGGGTCTGGGGCCAACGTCCTGACTTTC | CASSAGGSGANVLTF
TRBD2 | . | TRBJ2-7 | TRBV28 | TGTGCCAGCAGTGTTAGGGCGGGAGGGCACTACGAGCAGTACTTC | CASSVRAGGHYEQYF
TRBD1 | . | TRBJ1-5 | TRBV19 | TGTGCCAGTAGTACTACTCCGGGACAGGGCTTTCAGCCCCAGCATTTT | CASSTTPGQGFQPQHF
. | . | TRBJ2-7 | TRBV5-6 | TGTGCCAGCAGCTTGGGGACGGGTCTAGGGGACGAGCAGTACTTC | CASSLGTGLGDEQYF
TRBD2 | . | TRBJ2-1 | TRBV16 | TGTGCCAGCAGCCAAAGTAGCGGGGTCAATTCCTACAATGAGCAGTTCTTC | CASSQSSGVNSYNEQFF
TRBD1 | . | TRBJ2-1 | TRBV5-1 | TGCGCCAGCAGCCGCCGACAGGGTAGCTACAATGAGCAGTTCTTC | CASSRRQGSYNEQFF
. | . | TRBJ2-1 | TRBV9 | TGTGCCAGCAGCTTAAACATGGGGGACTTCGAGCAGTTCTTC | CASSLNMGDFEQFF
TRBD2 | . | TRBJ2-7 | TRBV11-2 | TGTGCCAGCAGCCGACTAGCGGGACCCTACGAGCAGTACTTC | CASSRLAGPYEQYF
TRBD2 | once | TRBJ2-1 | TRBV6-1 | TGTGCCAGCAGTGAAATGACGGGAGGGTACAATGAGCAGTTCTTC | CASSEMTGGYNEQFF